A selection of T cell receptor beta chains follows, all from one sample in a study of T cells in Graves' hyperthyroidism and ophthalmopathy. MiXCR, run by TCRdb on the multiplex PCR reads, gives a single entry per CDR3 protein. The sample lists about 210,000 distinct CDR3 sequences; about a sixth were seen once. The specimen was blood. The receptors come from a man in his fifties or sixties with Graves' hyperthyroidism. The CDR3 runs from the conserved cysteine through the conserved F or W. The D gene is left open where the match is weak. The size entry is marked missing in some rows and otherwise reads once, few, many or a size class.

D gene	V gene	clone size	J gene	CDR3 DNA	CDR3 protein
TRBD1	TRBV10-3	many	TRBJ2-3	TGTGCCATCAAGGGGGCCCCCACAGATACGCAGTATTTT	CAIKGAPTDTQYF
-	TRBV25-1	many	TRBJ2-7	TGTGCCAGCAGTGAACAGCTCTCCTACGAGCAGTACTTC	CASSEQLSYEQYF
-	TRBV7-9	many	TRBJ2-1	TGTGCCAGCAGCTTATTTGTTAATGAGCAGTTCTTC	CASSLFVNEQFF
TRBD1	TRBV2	many	TRBJ2-7	TGTGCCAGCACGCGCAGGACAGGGGGCTACGAGCAGTACTTC	CASTRRTGGYEQYF
TRBD1	TRBV5-5	few	TRBJ2-7	TGTGCCAGCAGCCTAACCGGGACAGGGACCTACGAGCAGTACTTC	CASSLTGTGTYEQYF
-	TRBV25-1	-	TRBJ2-1	TGTGCCGGCAGTGACTCTACAGTTCTGACGCGTTTCGGGACTCAGTCCTACAATGAGCAGTTCTTC	CAGSDSTVLTRFGTQSYNEQFF
TRBD1	TRBV5-1	-	TRBJ1-5	TGCGCCAGCAGCCGGACAGGCGGGGGCAATCAGCCCCAGCATTTT	CASSRTGGGNQPQHF
-	TRBV3-1	many	TRBJ2-1	TGTGCCAGCAGCCAACTTTTAGCGCCTTTTGAGCAGTTCTTC	CASSQLLAPFEQFF
TRBD2	TRBV27	-	TRBJ2-1	TGTGCCAGCAGAAAAATCGGACTAGCGGGAGGGAGCTCCTACAATGAGCAGTTCTTC	CASRKIGLAGGSSYNEQFF
TRBD2	TRBV11-2	many	TRBJ2-5	TGTGCCAGCAGCTTAATCCGGCTAGCGGGCCAAGAGACCCAGTACTTC	CASSLIRLAGQETQYF
TRBD2	TRBV20-1	-	TRBJ2-7	TGCAGTGCTAGAGATCTAGCGGGGTCTTACGAGCAGTACTTC	CSARDLAGSYEQYF
TRBD1	TRBV3-1	-	TRBJ1-5	TGTGCCAGCAGCCAGGGACAGGGGAACCAGCCCCAGCATTTT	CASSQGQGNQPQHF
-	TRBV5-1	many	TRBJ2-7	TGCGCCAGCAGCTTAAAAGGGGACACCTACGAGCAGTACTTC	CASSLKGDTYEQYF
TRBD1	TRBV4-2	few	TRBJ1-2	TGTGCCAGCAGCCAAGGGAACCAGGGGGCGTATGGCTACACCTTC	CASSQGNQGAYGYTF
TRBD1	TRBV24-1	few	TRBJ1-1	TGTGCCACCCGAGGGGAGGGACAGGCTGAAGCTTTCTTT	CATRGEGQAEAFF
-	TRBV10-3	few	TRBJ1-1	TGTGCCATCAGTGACGGGACTAAAAACACTGAAGCTTTCTTT	CAISDGTKNTEAFF
-	TRBV20-1	few	TRBJ2-2	TGCAGTGCGCGTTCGCCTTACACCGGGGAGCTGTTTTTT	CSARSPYTGELFF
-	TRBV5-5	many	TRBJ1-1	TGTGCCAGCAGCCTTCTACGCACTGAAGCTTTCTTT	CASSLLRTEAFF
TRBD2	TRBV30	many	TRBJ2-7	TGTGCCTGGAGCGGGAGGGCCAGCGAGCAGTACTTC	CAWSGRASEQYF
-	TRBV11-2	many	TRBJ1-5	TGTGCCAGCAGCTTCGCCGCCACAGATACGCAGCATTTT	CASSFAATDTQHF
-	TRBV18	few	TRBJ1-4	TGTGCCAGCTCACCAGGGGTGGGAGAAAAACTGTTTTTT	CASSPGVGEKLFF
-	TRBV5-1	many	TRBJ2-7	TGCGCCAGCAGCTTGGGACAGTATTCCTACGAGCAGTACTTC	CASSLGQYSYEQYF
-	TRBV7-9	many	TRBJ2-1	TGTGCCAGCAGCTTAGCGGGGAGTGAGCAGTTCTTC	CASSLAGSEQFF
-	TRBV6-2/TRBV6-3	few	TRBJ1-1	TGTGCCAGCAGTTATGGAGGGGTGACCGAAGCTTTCTTT	CASSYGGVTEAFF
TRBD2	TRBV2	many	TRBJ2-7	TGTGCCAGCAGTGCGCCTAGCGGGAGTTTTGTCCGCTACGAGCAGTACTTC	CASSAPSGSFVRYEQYF
-	TRBV12-3/TRBV12-4	-	TRBJ1-6	TGTGCCAGCAGTTATGGGGCGCGAATCTACTCCTATAATTCACCCCTCCACTTT	CASSYGARIYSYNSPLHF
TRBD2	TRBV4-1	-	TRBJ2-7	TGCGCCAGCAGCCAAGATGGTGGACTAGCGGGAGATACCTACGAGCAGTACTTC	CASSQDGGLAGDTYEQYF
-	TRBV12-3/TRBV12-4	many	TRBJ1-2	TGTGCCAGCAGTTCTCAGGGCTATGGCTACACCTTC	CASSSQGYGYTF
-	TRBV10-1	few	TRBJ1-5	TGCGCCAAAAGAACACCAAACAGGGTTTTTAATCAGCCCCAGCATTTT	CAKRTPNRVFNQPQHF
-	TRBV6-1	-	TRBJ2-2	TGTGCCAGCGGAGACACGAACACCGGGGAGCTGTTTTTT	CASGDTNTGELFF
-	TRBV6-1	-	TRBJ1-5	TGTGCCAGCATTGACAGTGAGGGGAGGCCCCAGCATTTT	CASIDSEGRPQHF
TRBD2	TRBV12-3/TRBV12-4	many	TRBJ2-5	TGTGCCAGCGGCCCGAAGGGTACTAGCGGACACCAAGAGACCCAGTACTTC	CASGPKGTSGHQETQYF
-	TRBV3-1	many	TRBJ2-1	TGTGCCAGCAGCCTAACCGGAGATTACAATGAGCAGTTCTTC	CASSLTGDYNEQFF
TRBD1	TRBV5-5	-	TRBJ1-1	TGTGCCAGCAGCCCCCTCCGAGGACAGGGCACTGAAGCTTTCTTT	CASSPLRGQGTEAFF
-	TRBV20-1	-	TRBJ1-1	TGCAGTGCTAGTACCGGACAGACTTTCACTGAAGCTTTCTTT	CSASTGQTFTEAFF